The 19 T cell receptor beta chains below all came from one sample that was sequenced in a study of shared clonotypes between healthy human individuals. Sequencing used immunoSEQ multiplex PCR; TCRdb keeps in-frame clones, though not all of them. The table records fewer than 850,000 clones, less than 80% of them present only once. Specimen: memory CD4+ T cells sorted from blood. As to subset: CD45RA-negative fraction. These TCRs come from a woman younger than 45 in good health.

This clone was recorded a few times. The gene calls are TRBV6-1 and TRBJ1-1, with a tentative D call TRBD1 (5 bases). CDR1 MNHNS and CDR2 SASEGT come from the germline V gene. V lost 7 bases, J lost 1 base, and 13 bases lay in between. CDR3 length: 14 residues. CDR3 sequence reads: CASTSGASNTEAFF. The CDR3 DNA sequence: TGTGCCAGCACCAGTGGGGCCTCGAACACTGAAGCTTTCTTT.

Concerning this clone: Other DNA sequences in the same sample also yield this CDR3. V usage is TRBV6-5 and J usage is TRBJ1-5, with D hard to call. This CDR3 is built from 13 residues. The V end lost 2 bases, the J end lost 1 base, and 3 bases lay between the germline ends. In germline, CDR1 is MNHEY, CDR2 SVGAGI. The CDR3 DNA reads as TGTGCCAGCAGTTACGACAGCAATCAGCCCCAGCATTTT. It is translated as CASSYDSNQPQHF.

This clone was observed once. A much larger clone is a single base away; this may be a read error. The identical CDR3 is also encoded by other nucleotide sequences in the sample. V usage is TRBV19 and J usage is TRBJ1-2; 8 bases map to TRBD1. The CDR3 runs 13 residues. V was clipped by 6 bases and J by 4 bases; unmatched bases: 4. CDR1 LNHDA and CDR2 SQIVND come from the germline V gene (reference sequence). CDR3 amino acids: CASSPGQGYGYTF. The CDR3 region has the DNA TGTGCCAGTAGCCCCGGACAGGGCTATGGCTACACCTTC.

The chain carries TRBV5-1 and TRBJ2-6, with D maybe TRBD1 (6 bases). The V end lost 2 bases, the J end lost 4 bases, and 10 bases lay between the germline ends. The CDR3 is made up of 15 amino acids. Germline assignment: CDR1 SGHRS and CDR2 YFSETQ. The CDR3 loop reads CASSFTGNGANVLTF. The DNA for the CDR3 is TGCGCCAGCAGCTTCACAGGGAACGGGGCCAACGTCCTGACTTTC.

The chain uses TRBV6-5 and TRBJ2-2; D possibly uses TRBD1 or TRBD2 (6 bases each). Germline CDR1 and CDR2: MNHEY and SVGAGI. V gave up 3 bases and J gave up 5 bases, with 13 bases separating them. This CDR3 region has 15 residues. CDR3 nucleotides: TGTGCCAGCAGTTATGGGGGGCCCCCGACCGGGGAGCTGTTTTTT. It translates to CASSYGGPPTGELFF.

The chain employs TRBV5-6 and TRBJ2-5; possibly TRBD2 for D (6 bases). CDR1 and CDR2 from the germline V gene are SGHDT and YYEEEE. The CDR3 contains 14 residues. V shed 4 bases and J shed 2 bases, with 12 bases lying between them. In nucleotides, the CDR3 is TGTGCCAGCAGCGTACCGGGACTGCAAGAGACCCAGTACTTC. It encodes CASSVPGLQETQYF. Supplemented by reference TRBV5-6 and TRBJ2-5, the full variable domain reads DAGVTQSPTHLIKTRGQQVTLRCSPKSGHDTVSWYQQALGQGPQFIFQYYEEEERQRGNFPDRFSGHQFPNYSSELNVNALLLGDSALYLCASSVPGLQETQYFGPGTRLLVL.

V gene TRBV20-1 combines with J gene TRBJ2-7, with D possibly TRBD2 on 5 matching bases. V lost 7 bases and J lost 3, with 7 bases in between. Germline loops: CDR1 DFQATT, CDR2 SNEGSKA (reference sequence). This CDR3 spans 10 amino acids. The DNA for the CDR3 is TGCAGTGTGGGAGACTACGAGCAGTACTTC. Protein: CSVGDYEQYF.

Concerning this clone itself: Other DNA sequences of this sample code for an identical CDR3. The rearrangement joins TRBV30 to TRBJ2-6; D is unclear. The V gene's germline CDR1 is GTSNPN and CDR2 SVGIG (reference sequence). This CDR3 region has 14 residues. Trimming removed 0 bases at V and 0 bases at J, with 3 bases between. The CDR3 region has the DNA TGTGCCTGGAGTGTCTCCTCTGGGGCCAACGTCCTGACTTTC. Encoded protein: CAWSVSSGANVLTF.

The chain combines TRBV19 with TRBJ2-5; D is undetermined. This CDR3 spans 12 amino acids. Germline V CDR1 and CDR2: LNHDA, SQIVND (reference sequence). Trimming cost V 2 bases and J 5 bases, with 6 bases left between them. The CDR3, as DNA: TGTGCCAGTAGTATATCCTCCGAGACCCAGTACTTC. It translates to CASSISSETQYF. Full variable domain (rest looked up from reference TRBV19 and TRBJ2-5): DGGITQSPKYLFRKEGQNVTLSCEQNLNHDAMYWYRQDPGQGLRLIYYSQIVNDFQKGDIAEGYSVSREKKESFPLTVTSAQKNPTAFYLCASSISSETQYFGPGTRLLVL.

The chain couples TRBV7-9 to TRBJ2-6; 12 bases fit TRBD2. The junction had 11 bases not matched to a gene; V was cut back by 10 bases and J by 1 base. This CDR3 is built from 18 residues. Germline V gene data show CDR1 as SEHNR and CDR2 as FQNEAQ (reference sequence). CDR3 coding DNA: TGTGCCACCATTGGGGCTAGCGGGAGGGAATCTGGGGCCAACGTCCTGACTTTC. This codes for CATIGASGRESGANVLTF.

This rearrangement joins TRBV15 to TRBJ1-2; 9 positions match TRBD1. Per the germline V gene, CDR1 is LNHNV and CDR2 is YYDKDF (reference sequence). There are 18 residues in the CDR3. The ends lost 0 bases at V and 7 bases at J; junction bases unmatched: 15. As DNA, the CDR3 is TGTGCCACCAGCAGAGAACTGGGGGCCGGGACAGGGCTGGGTGGCTACACCTTC. Its protein product is CATSRELGAGTGLGGYTF.

The chain is built from TRBV6-6 and TRBJ2-5; D possibly corresponds to TRBD1 (6 bases). Germline CDR1 MNHNY, CDR2 SVGAGI (reference sequence). This CDR3 has 13 amino acids. V lost 5 bases to trimming and J lost 2 bases, with 9 bases between them. CDR3 DNA sequence: TGTGCCAGCAGTCCACAGGGACAAGAGACCCAGTACTTC. Its translation is CASSPQGQETQYF.

This clone was seen only once. The chain recombines TRBV6-5 with TRBJ2-1; 7 bases are shared with TRBD2. In germline, CDR1 is MNHEY, CDR2 SVGAGI. CDR3 length: 15 residues. Trimming removed 5 bases from V and 7 bases from J; junction bases left unmatched: 11. CDR3: CASSRHAGVGNEQFF. CDR3 DNA: TGTGCCAGCAGTAGACACGCGGGAGTAGGGAATGAGCAGTTCTTC.

J is TRBJ2-1 and V is TRBV6-1; 10 bases align to TRBD1. CDR3 size: 15 residues. CDR1 is MNHNS, CDR2 SASEGT, per germline. Unmatched junction bases numbered 5, after V lost 5 bases and J lost 4 bases. The CDR3 loop is CASSQDRGRYNEQFF. The CDR3 DNA reads TGTGCCAGCAGTCAAGACAGGGGGCGATACAATGAGCAGTTCTTC.

The chain carries TRBV2 and TRBJ2-7, with TRBD1 identical over 7 bases. V was clipped by 0 bases and J by 2 bases; unmatched bases: 7. The CDR3 totals 16 residues. The germline gives CDR1 SNHLY, CDR2 FYNNEI. CDR3 in amino acids: CASSEALGTVTYEQYF. The CDR3 DNA follows: TGTGCCAGCAGTGAAGCGCTTGGGACAGTAACCTACGAGCAGTACTTC.

The chain combines TRBV5-1 with TRBJ2-1; 7 bases line up with TRBD2. The CDR3 is 14 amino acids. Germline V lookup: CDR1 SGHRS, CDR2 YFSETQ. The junction had 4 bases not matched to a gene; V was cut back by 7 bases and J by 0 bases. As DNA, the CDR3 is TGCGCCAGCTCCCGGGACTACTCCTACAATGAGCAGTTCTTC. It translates to CASSRDYSYNEQFF.

The rearrangement links TRBV5-5 to TRBJ2-2; D ambiguous. Germline assignment: CDR1 SGHKS and CDR2 YYEKEE (reference sequence). The ends were cut back, 3 bases at V and 2 bases at J, with 14 bases in the middle. CDR3 length: 16 residues. Here the CDR3 DNA reads TGTGCCAGCAGCTCGGGCCCAACTAAAAACACCGGGGAGCTGTTTTTT. Protein product: CASSSGPTKNTGELFF.

The chain employs TRBV27 and TRBJ1-5; TRBD1 agrees at 8 bases. The CDR3 has 15 residues. CDR1 and CDR2 (germline): MNHEY, SMNVEV (reference sequence). Unmatched junction bases numbered 6, after V lost 4 bases and J lost 4 bases. In nucleotides, the CDR3 is TGTGCCAGCAGTTACGGACAGGGAAGAAATCAGCCCCAGCATTTT. This gives the protein CASSYGQGRNQPQHF.

The V gene is TRBV10-1, the J gene TRBJ2-2; TRBD1 might be the D (6 bases). Trimming took off 6 bases at V and 6 bases at J, with 11 bases between the two ends. This CDR3 comprises 13 residues. Germline CDR1 and CDR2: WNHNN and SYGVQD (reference sequence). DNA for the CDR3: TGCGCCAGCAGAGATGAGGGGGCCGGGGAGCTGTTTTTT. Translating it yields CASRDEGAGELFF.